This T cell receptor beta chain was sequenced for a study of early T cells in non-severe SARS-CoV-2 infection. Molecules of cDNA were individually given unique molecular identifiers that were attached to them. TCRdb fed the 5' RACE reads into MiXCR, producing one record per CDR3 protein. The table has about 43,000 distinct CDR3 sequences, approximately 11% seen once; the top ten hold roughly 9.7%. The TCR was taken from an adult who was a healthcare worker with PCR-confirmed SARS-CoV-2 infection or an uninfected control (not recorded which). The sequencing sample was made of whole blood.

The CDR3 DNA sequence: TGTGCCAGCAGTTTTCGTTCCACAGGGAACACTGAAGCTTTCTTT. It encodes CASSFRSTGNTEAFF. The chain carries TRBV12-3 or TRBV12-4 and TRBJ1-1, with D possibly being TRBD1 (5 bases). This CDR3 comprises 15 residues. V was cut by 3 bases and J by 1 base, with 12 bases left in between.